Listed below are T cell receptor beta chains from one sample, sequenced in a study of response to subunit inactivated influenza vaccine. TCRdb reprocessed the RT-PCR reads via MiXCR and lists one record per CDR3 protein. Among roughly 520,000 distinct CDR3 sequences listed, less than 30% were seen once. The starting material was CD4+ T cells sorted from PBMCs, obtained approximately 5 days after vaccination. These receptors originate from a man aged 45-65 years who received an inactivated influenza vaccine. Each CDR3 is given with its conserved first and last residue. Each record gives: clone size, V gene, J gene, D gene, CDR3 DNA, CDR3 protein. The D gene is left open where the match is weak. Clone sizes are given selectively: once, few, many, or a class where the clone is expanded.

few	TRBV12-3/TRBV12-4	TRBJ2-5	TRBD1	TGTGCCAGCAATCCTGGGACAGGGGGACAAGAGACCCAGTACTTC	CASNPGTGGQETQYF
once	TRBV28	TRBJ2-7	.	TGTGCCAGCAGTCGGGCGGGCAGGAGCTCCTACGAGCAGTACTTC	CASSRAGRSSYEQYF
.	TRBV20-1	TRBJ2-7	.	TGCAGTGCTACCCCCGGCTACGAGCAGTACTTC	CSATPGYEQYF
once	TRBV5-8	TRBJ2-7	.	TGTGCCAGCAGCCAAAGGCCCTCCTACGAGCAGTACTTC	CASSQRPSYEQYF
.	TRBV14	TRBJ2-2	TRBD1	TGTGCCAGCAGCCAAGGACAGGGGCCCTCTTATAACACCGGGGAGCTGTTTTTT	CASSQGQGPSYNTGELFF
few	TRBV11-2	TRBJ2-2	.	TGTGCCAGCAGCCCCAACCGCGGGGAGCTGTTTTTT	CASSPNRGELFF
few	TRBV29-1	TRBJ2-4	TRBD1	TGCAGCGTTGGACAGGGGGCATCAGCCAAAAACATTCAGTACTTC	CSVGQGASAKNIQYF
few	TRBV29-1	TRBJ2-3	TRBD1	TGCAGCGTCGACGGACAGGGTACCACAGATACGCAGTATTTT	CSVDGQGTTDTQYF
.	TRBV20-1	TRBJ2-5	TRBD1	TGCAGTGCTAGAGATCTGGTAGGGGGCTGGGTAGAGACCCAGTACTTC	CSARDLVGGWVETQYF
.	TRBV28	TRBJ1-2	.	TGTGCCAGCAGTTTTAGGGGCGGCCGGTATGGCTACACCTTC	CASSFRGGRYGYTF
few	TRBV5-1	TRBJ2-7	TRBD2	TGCGCCAGCAGCGGCCTTAGCGGGAACCTCTACGAGCAGTACTTC	CASSGLSGNLYEQYF
.	TRBV27	TRBJ2-2	TRBD2	TGTGCCAGCAGTTTAAGGGCTAGCGGGGGGGCTAACCCCGGGGAGCTGTTTTTT	CASSLRASGGANPGELFF
.	TRBV6-1	TRBJ2-4	TRBD1	TGTGCCAGCAGTCGAGCTCATGGGACAGGGGCAAAAAACATTCAGTACTTC	CASSRAHGTGAKNIQYF
.	TRBV4-2	TRBJ1-2	.	TGTGCCAGCAGCCAAGACCTTCGACAGCACGATAACTATGGCTACACCTTC	CASSQDLRQHDNYGYTF
.	TRBV20-1	TRBJ1-1	.	TGCAGTGCTAGAGTTCGTGAAGGGTGGAACACTGAAGCTTTCTTT	CSARVREGWNTEAFF
many	TRBV7-9	TRBJ2-7	TRBD1	TGTGCCAGCAGCCCACCCGGGACAGAAGGCGAGCAGTACTTC	CASSPPGTEGEQYF
.	TRBV20-1	TRBJ2-1	TRBD2	TGCAGTGGCCTAGCGGGAGCGGGCAATGAGCAGTTCTTC	CSGLAGAGNEQFF
.	TRBV5-1	TRBJ1-5	TRBD1	TGCGCCAGCAGCTATGAACAGGGGACTCAGCCCCAGCATTTT	CASSYEQGTQPQHF
few	TRBV24-1	TRBJ2-3	TRBD2	TGTGCCACCAGTTTAGCGGGATCTAGCACAGATACGCAGTATTTT	CATSLAGSSTDTQYF
many	TRBV6-2/TRBV6-3	TRBJ2-1	.	TGTGCCAGCAGTCCCACGGCTGGACGTGGGCAGTTCTTC	CASSPTAGRGQFF
few	TRBV27	TRBJ2-7	TRBD1	TGTGCCAGCAGTTCTGGAACAGGGGTGGTTTCTCACGAGCAGTACTTC	CASSSGTGVVSHEQYF
.	TRBV11-3	TRBJ2-2	TRBD2	TGTGCCAGCAGCTTAGTAGCGGGAGGCCTCGGGGAGCTGTTTTTT	CASSLVAGGLGELFF